This T cell receptor (beta chain) was found in a study of response to subunit inactivated influenza vaccine. MiXCR, run by TCRdb on the RT-PCR reads, gives a single entry per CDR3 protein. The sample lists about 520,000 distinct CDR3 sequences, about 25% occurring once. Trimming took off 4 bases at V and 3 bases at J, with 7 bases between the two ends. CDR1 is ENHRY, CDR2 SYGVKD, per germline. CDR3 length equals 12 residues. This clonotype was sampled from a man aged 50-59 years who received an inactivated influenza vaccine. The V call is TRBV10-3, the J call TRBJ2-7; D uncertain. The material was CD4+ T cells sorted from PBMCs, obtained 5 days after vaccination. CDR3 amino acids: CAISVGNYEQYF. As DNA, the CDR3 is TGTGCCATCAGTGTAGGGAACTACGAGCAGTACTTC.